Listed below are T cell receptor beta chains from one sample, sequenced in a study of cytomegalovirus exposure and HLA in healthy donors. Only in-frame clones appear in the TCRdb table, and some are missing; sequencing was by immunoSEQ multiplex PCR. The table lists tens of thousands of clones, 93% of them singletons. The specimen was PBMCs. The receptors derive from a woman aged 25 to 39 in good health and CMV-seronegative. The CDR3 runs from the conserved cysteine through the conserved F or W. The order of the fields is J gene, V gene, clone size, D gene, CDR3 protein, CDR3 DNA. The D gene is left open where the match is weak. Clone size is given for some rows only: seen once, a few or many times, or a class if the clone is expanded.

TRBJ1-3	TRBV23-1	-	-	CASSLRVCRNTIYF	TGCGCCAGCAGTCTGAGGGTTTGCAGAAACACCATATATTTT
TRBJ1-2	TRBV6-4	-	-	CASRRSGMAGYTF	TGTGCCAGCAGGCGGTCAGGGATGGCGGGCTACACCTTC
TRBJ2-3	TRBV10-1	-	-	CASSEAGVSTDTQYF	TGCGCCAGCAGTGAGGCAGGGGTTAGCACAGATACGCAGTATTTT
TRBJ2-7	TRBV27	-	TRBD1	CASSGQGYEQYF	TGTGCCAGCAGCGGACAGGGCTACGAGCAGTACTTC
TRBJ1-1	TRBV6-1	-	-	CASSGRENTEAFF	TGTGCCAGCAGCGGGAGGGAGAACACTGAAGCTTTCTTT
TRBJ1-5	TRBV28	-	-	CASSLIGTQDQPQHF	TGTGCCAGCAGTCTCATCGGGACACAAGATCAGCCCCAGCATTTT
TRBJ1-2	TRBV29-1	-	TRBD1	CSVGQLYGYTF	TGCAGCGTGGGACAGCTCTATGGCTACACCTTC
TRBJ2-3	TRBV7-2	-	TRBD2	CASSSFLAGGGRSQYF	TGTGCCAGCAGCTCCTTTCTAGCGGGGGGGGGCCGCTCGCAGTATTTT
TRBJ1-5	TRBV9	-	TRBD1	CASSRTGSNQPQHF	TGTGCCAGCAGCAGGACAGGGAGCAATCAGCCCCAGCATTTT
TRBJ2-7	TRBV19	few	-	CASSPQGISYEQYF	TGTGCCAGTAGTCCCCAGGGAATCTCCTACGAGCAGTACTTC
TRBJ2-5	TRBV18	-	TRBD2	CASSPPGLAGQETQYF	TGTGCCAGCTCACCACCGGGACTAGCGGGGCAAGAGACCCAGTACTTC
TRBJ2-7	TRBV6-1	-	TRBD1	CASSSRTGGSNEQYF	TGTGCCAGCAGTTCTAGGACAGGGGGATCGAACGAGCAGTACTTC
TRBJ1-1	TRBV27	-	-	CASSFTGNTEAFF	TGTGCCAGCAGTTTTACCGGGAACACTGAAGCTTTCTTT
TRBJ2-1	TRBV6-6	once	TRBD1	CASSNRDRGWDEQFF	TGTGCCAGCAGCAACCGGGACAGGGGTTGGGATGAGCAGTTCTTC
TRBJ2-7	TRBV5-1	-	-	CASRLGATYEQYF	TGCGCCAGCAGGTTGGGGGCAACCTACGAGCAGTACTTC
TRBJ2-7	TRBV29-1	-	TRBD1	CSVEPGTGSYEQYF	TGCAGCGTTGAACCCGGGACAGGGTCCTACGAGCAGTACTTC
TRBJ2-7	TRBV6-1	-	-	CASTGIGRTLYEQYF	TGTGCCAGCACCGGGATCGGACGTACCCTCTACGAGCAGTACTTC
TRBJ2-7	TRBV4-1	-	-	CASSQDRRDYEQYF	TGCGCCAGCAGCCAGGACAGGAGGGACTACGAGCAGTACTTC
TRBJ2-7	TRBV7-8	-	-	CASSLVRQVSSYEQYF	TGTGCCAGCAGCTTAGTTCGTCAGGTTAGCTCCTACGAGCAGTACTTC
TRBJ2-1	TRBV6-5	-	TRBD2	CASSYSGSSYNEQFF	TGTGCCAGCAGTTACAGCGGGAGCTCCTACAATGAGCAGTTCTTC
TRBJ1-5	TRBV4-3	-	-	CASSQEAVHSGGGQPQHF	TGCGCCAGCAGCCAAGAGGCGGTCCACTCGGGTGGCGGTCAGCCCCAGCATTTT
TRBJ1-5	TRBV4-1	-	-	CASSQDWGRHQPQHF	TGCGCCAGCAGCCAAGATTGGGGCAGGCATCAGCCCCAGCATTTT
TRBJ2-7	TRBV2	once	TRBD1	CASLGDRGRSYEQYF	TGTGCCAGCTTGGGGGACAGGGGGCGTTCCTACGAGCAGTACTTC
TRBJ2-6	TRBV5-1	-	-	CASSSSGSGANVLTF	TGCGCCAGCAGCTCCTCGGGGTCTGGGGCCAACGTCCTGACTTTC
TRBJ1-2	TRBV18	once	-	CASSPSTESYGYTF	TGTGCCAGCTCACCCTCGACGGAGTCCTATGGCTACACCTTC
TRBJ1-1	TRBV9	-	-	CASNGGGVGYTEAFF	TGTGCCAGCAACGGTGGAGGGGTCGGGTACACTGAAGCTTTCTTT
TRBJ2-2	TRBV19	-	TRBD2	CASRLAGLNTGELFF	TGTGCCAGTAGGCTAGCGGGGCTCAACACCGGGGAGCTGTTTTTT
TRBJ1-6	TRBV28	few	TRBD1	CASRVQGAGNSPLHF	TGTGCCAGCAGAGTACAGGGGGCAGGAAATTCACCCCTCCACTTT
TRBJ2-1	TRBV5-1	-	-	CASRPLSSNEQFF	TGCGCCAGCCGACCCCTGTCTAGCAATGAGCAGTTCTTC
TRBJ1-6	TRBV7-2	-	-	CASSLGRGESPLHF	TGTGCCAGCAGCTTAGGTCGGGGGGAATCACCCCTCCACTTT
TRBJ2-1	TRBV19	-	-	CASSMGGVWAPRTYNEQFF	TGTGCCAGTAGTATGGGGGGAGTTTGGGCCCCACGGACTTACAATGAGCAGTTCTTC
TRBJ2-7	TRBV7-8	-	-	CASSSRTSGTYEQYF	TGTGCCAGCAGCTCCAGAACGTCCGGGACCTACGAGCAGTACTTC
TRBJ1-1	TRBV6-6	-	-	CASRSLNTEAFF	TGTGCCAGCAGGAGTTTGAACACTGAAGCTTTCTTT
TRBJ1-5	TRBV7-2	-	-	CASSLQSNQPQHF	TGTGCCAGCAGCTTACAGAGCAATCAGCCCCAGCATTTT
TRBJ1-5	TRBV28	-	TRBD1	CASIRRGLPKQPQHF	TGTGCCAGCATAAGGAGGGGGCTTCCCAAACAGCCCCAGCATTTT
TRBJ1-1	TRBV5-1	-	-	CASSFDSWNTEAFF	TGCGCCAGCAGCTTTGACAGTTGGAACACTGAAGCTTTCTTT